These T cell receptor beta chains were read from a single sample in a study of CD8+ T cells in alopecia areata. Produced via immunoSEQ multiplex PCR; TCRdb's table is partial and in-frame only. This table holds more than 150,000 clones, approximately 50% found once. The sample in question was CD8+ T cells sorted from blood, obtained at week 52, from a patient treated with tofacitinib. The receptors originated from a human donor with alopecia areata. CDR3s include the opening cysteine and the closing phenylalanine or tryptophan. The D gene is left open where the match is weak. The size entry is marked missing in some rows and otherwise reads once, few, many or a size class.

J gene: TRBJ1-1; V gene: TRBV25-1; clone size: .; D gene: TRBD1; CDR3 DNA: TGTGCCAGCAGTGGGGGACAGCTAAACACTGAAGCTTTCTTT; CDR3 protein: CASSGGQLNTEAFF
J gene: TRBJ2-3; V gene: TRBV9; clone size: few; D gene: TRBD1; CDR3 DNA: TGTGCCAGCAGCCGAGAACAGGGGGCGGCGACAGATACGCAGTATTTT; CDR3 protein: CASSREQGAATDTQYF
J gene: TRBJ1-5; V gene: TRBV4-3; clone size: .; D gene: .; CDR3 DNA: TGCGCCAGCAGCCGGAATGAGGCTCTCGAGGAGCCCCAGCATTTT; CDR3 protein: CASSRNEALEEPQHF
J gene: TRBJ2-5; V gene: TRBV7-3; clone size: few; D gene: .; CDR3 DNA: TGTGCCGGGTCGTACCAAGAGACCCAGTACTTC; CDR3 protein: CAGSYQETQYF
J gene: TRBJ2-7; V gene: TRBV7-2; clone size: few; D gene: TRBD1; CDR3 DNA: TGTGCCAGCAGCTTACTTCCGACAGGGGGTCTGAACTACGAGCAGTACTTC; CDR3 protein: CASSLLPTGGLNYEQYF
J gene: TRBJ1-1; V gene: TRBV7-9; clone size: .; D gene: .; CDR3 DNA: TGTGCCAGCAGCGATCTCGGAAGTCCTAACACTGAAGCTTTCTTT; CDR3 protein: CASSDLGSPNTEAFF
J gene: TRBJ2-5; V gene: TRBV7-2; clone size: few; D gene: TRBD2; CDR3 DNA: TGTGCCAGCAGTTCTCCCGGGAGGAGGGAGACCCAGTACTTC; CDR3 protein: CASSSPGRRETQYF
J gene: TRBJ2-3; V gene: TRBV27; clone size: .; D gene: .; CDR3 DNA: TGTGCCAGCAGTTTAGGAGCGATCCCTAGCACAGATACGCAGTATTTT; CDR3 protein: CASSLGAIPSTDTQYF
J gene: TRBJ2-7; V gene: TRBV29-1; clone size: .; D gene: TRBD1; CDR3 DNA: TGCAGCGTTGAGGAAAACAGGGGGGCCTACGAGCAGTACTTC; CDR3 protein: CSVEENRGAYEQYF
J gene: TRBJ2-1; V gene: TRBV14; clone size: .; D gene: .; CDR3 DNA: TGTGCCAGCAGCCCTACCGGCAGGGGAAATGAGCAGTTCTTC; CDR3 protein: CASSPTGRGNEQFF
J gene: TRBJ2-7; V gene: TRBV7-2; clone size: .; D gene: TRBD2; CDR3 DNA: TGTGCCAGCAGCTTAAGCGGGGGGCCCTCCTACGAGCAGTACTTC; CDR3 protein: CASSLSGGPSYEQYF
J gene: TRBJ2-7; V gene: TRBV12-5; clone size: few; D gene: .; CDR3 DNA: TGTGCTAGTGCCCCGGGACGGTCAAGCTCCTACGAGCAGTACTTC; CDR3 protein: CASAPGRSSSYEQYF
J gene: TRBJ1-5; V gene: TRBV15; clone size: .; D gene: .; CDR3 DNA: TGTGCCACCAGCAGAGAGGCAGGCCACTATCAGCCCCAGCATTTT; CDR3 protein: CATSREAGHYQPQHF
J gene: TRBJ2-2; V gene: TRBV23-1; clone size: few; D gene: .; CDR3 DNA: TGCGCCAGCAGAACGAGAGGGGATTACACCGGGGAGCTGTTTTTT; CDR3 protein: CASRTRGDYTGELFF
J gene: TRBJ2-7; V gene: TRBV30; clone size: .; D gene: .; CDR3 DNA: TGTGCCTGGAGTTGGCAGGGTGAAGACGAGCAGTACTTC; CDR3 protein: CAWSWQGEDEQYF
J gene: TRBJ1-5; V gene: TRBV19; clone size: .; D gene: .; CDR3 DNA: TGTGCCAGTAGTATTTCGCCGGAGCCCCAGCATTTT; CDR3 protein: CASSISPEPQHF
J gene: TRBJ2-5; V gene: TRBV7-7; clone size: few; D gene: .; CDR3 DNA: TGTGCTAGCAGCCCAGAGGGAGAGACCCAGTACTTC; CDR3 protein: CASSPEGETQYF
J gene: TRBJ2-7; V gene: TRBV18; clone size: many; D gene: TRBD1; CDR3 DNA: TGTGCCAGCTCTCCAGGGACAGTCGAGCAGTACTTC; CDR3 protein: CASSPGTVEQYF
J gene: TRBJ2-3; V gene: TRBV7-2; clone size: .; D gene: .; CDR3 DNA: TGTGCCAGCAGCCCAATGGGGGTTGTAGATACGCAGTATTTT; CDR3 protein: CASSPMGVVDTQYF
J gene: TRBJ1-2; V gene: TRBV18; clone size: .; D gene: .; CDR3 DNA: TGTGCCAGCTCACCCCAGACGGGACCCAACTATGGCTACACCTTC; CDR3 protein: CASSPQTGPNYGYTF
J gene: TRBJ1-1; V gene: TRBV2; clone size: few; D gene: TRBD1; CDR3 DNA: TGTGCCAGCAGTGCCCCGAACCGGGACAGGGGAGCTTTCTTT; CDR3 protein: CASSAPNRDRGAFF
J gene: TRBJ2-7; V gene: TRBV29-1; clone size: few; D gene: .; CDR3 DNA: TGCAGCGTTGTTGATAGCGTCTCCTACGAGCAGTACTTC; CDR3 protein: CSVVDSVSYEQYF
J gene: TRBJ2-7; V gene: TRBV7-9; clone size: .; D gene: .; CDR3 DNA: TGTGCCAGCAGCTCGGGGACCTCCTACGAGCAGTACTTC; CDR3 protein: CASSSGTSYEQYF
J gene: TRBJ1-6; V gene: TRBV5-6; clone size: .; D gene: .; CDR3 DNA: TGTGCCAGCAGCCTGTGGGGATTTGGGAATTCACCCCTCCACTTT; CDR3 protein: CASSLWGFGNSPLHF
J gene: TRBJ2-3; V gene: TRBV6-4; clone size: .; D gene: .; CDR3 DNA: TGTGCCAGCAGTGACGGCCCACAGGGCGGCGATACGCAGTATTTT; CDR3 protein: CASSDGPQGGDTQYF
J gene: TRBJ1-4; V gene: TRBV7-6; clone size: once; D gene: TRBD1; CDR3 DNA: TGTGCCAGCAGCTCACCTCGGGGACAGGGAAGCGAAAAACTGTTTTTT; CDR3 protein: CASSSPRGQGSEKLFF
J gene: TRBJ1-6; V gene: TRBV27; clone size: few; D gene: .; CDR3 DNA: TGTGCCAGCAGTTTGTGGGGGAAGAATTCACCCCTCCACTTT; CDR3 protein: CASSLWGKNSPLHF
J gene: TRBJ1-5; V gene: TRBV5-1; clone size: few; D gene: .; CDR3 DNA: TGCGCCAGCAGCTTGTTTGCAGGGCATCAGCCCCAGCATTTT; CDR3 protein: CASSLFAGHQPQHF
J gene: TRBJ1-5; V gene: TRBV19; clone size: many; D gene: .; CDR3 DNA: TGTGCCAGTAGTATAGGTCTTGGACGGAGTACGCCCCAGCATTTT; CDR3 protein: CASSIGLGRSTPQHF
J gene: TRBJ1-1; V gene: TRBV29-1; clone size: .; D gene: .; CDR3 DNA: TGCAGCGTTGGGGCGTTGAACACTGAAGCTTTCTTT; CDR3 protein: CSVGALNTEAFF
J gene: TRBJ1-1; V gene: TRBV29-1; clone size: .; D gene: .; CDR3 DNA: TGCAGCGGTGAGGAGGGAAGGGCTTTCTTT; CDR3 protein: CSGEEGRAFF
J gene: TRBJ2-5; V gene: TRBV5-6; clone size: .; D gene: .; CDR3 DNA: TGTGCCAGCAGCTTGGCTAGCGTGGCGACCCAGTACTTC; CDR3 protein: CASSLASVATQYF
J gene: TRBJ2-5; V gene: TRBV4-3; clone size: few; D gene: TRBD2; CDR3 DNA: TGCGCCAGCAGCCAGCTAGCGGGGGCTCAAGAGACCCAGTACTTC; CDR3 protein: CASSQLAGAQETQYF
J gene: TRBJ2-7; V gene: TRBV10-3; clone size: .; D gene: TRBD1; CDR3 DNA: TGTGCCATCAGAGAACGGGACAGGGGAGGTTACGAGCAGTACTTC; CDR3 protein: CAIRERDRGGYEQYF
J gene: TRBJ2-1; V gene: TRBV13; clone size: .; D gene: TRBD1; CDR3 DNA: TGTGCCAGCAGTTCCGGGACAGGGGTGAATGAGCAGTTCTTC; CDR3 protein: CASSSGTGVNEQFF
J gene: TRBJ2-2; V gene: TRBV27; clone size: .; D gene: .; CDR3 DNA: TGTGCCAGCAGTTTATCAGGACGGCTGAACACCGGGGAGCTGTTTTTT; CDR3 protein: CASSLSGRLNTGELFF
J gene: TRBJ1-1; V gene: TRBV4-1; clone size: .; D gene: TRBD1; CDR3 DNA: TGCGCCAGCAGCCACCTGGGACAGGGGAACACTGAAGCTTTCTTT; CDR3 protein: CASSHLGQGNTEAFF
J gene: TRBJ2-7; V gene: TRBV7-2; clone size: .; D gene: TRBD1; CDR3 DNA: TGTGCCAGCAGCTTAGGGGCGACAGGGGGCAACGAGCAGTACTTC; CDR3 protein: CASSLGATGGNEQYF
J gene: TRBJ1-1; V gene: TRBV5-4; clone size: .; D gene: .; CDR3 DNA: TGTGCCAGCAGCTCCTGGACTTCGCCGGGAAACACTGAAGCTTTCTTT; CDR3 protein: CASSSWTSPGNTEAFF
J gene: TRBJ2-1; V gene: TRBV19; clone size: .; D gene: .; CDR3 DNA: TGTGCCAGTAGTGTGACAGAGTACTCCTACAATGAGCAGTTCTTC; CDR3 protein: CASSVTEYSYNEQFF
J gene: TRBJ2-7; V gene: TRBV4-1; clone size: .; D gene: TRBD1; CDR3 DNA: TGCGCCAGCAGCCCGGGACAGGCCTACGAGCAGTACTTC; CDR3 protein: CASSPGQAYEQYF
J gene: TRBJ2-3; V gene: TRBV6-5; clone size: few; D gene: .; CDR3 DNA: TGTGCCAGCAGTTCCCAGGCGGTCGAGTTAGTAGATACGCAGTATTTT; CDR3 protein: CASSSQAVELVDTQYF
J gene: TRBJ2-6; V gene: TRBV4-2; clone size: many; D gene: .; CDR3 DNA: TGTGCCAGCAGCCAAGAGGGGGCGGCGGGGGCCAACGTCCTGACTTTC; CDR3 protein: CASSQEGAAGANVLTF
J gene: TRBJ2-2; V gene: TRBV29-1; clone size: .; D gene: .; CDR3 DNA: TGCAGCGTGGAGCGGACAGAAACGGGACGAACCGGGGAGCTGTTTTTT; CDR3 protein: CSVERTETGRTGELFF